The 29 T cell receptor beta chains presented below share a single source sample, sequenced in a study of molecular identifiers for immune sequencing clone quantification. Using its own MiXCR run on the PCR reads, TCRdb lists one record per CDR3 protein. Found here are about 300,000 distinct CDR3 sequences, roughly a fifth of them singletons; the top ten hold about 0.79%. Material for sequencing was naive CD8+ T cells from blood, with Jurkat cell RNA spiked in. The subset was: FACS-sorted CD8+CD4-CCR7+CD45RA+ naive T cells. The receptors here all came from a human donor in good health. Some libraries in this study had Jurkat cell RNA spiked in.

This chain links TRBV5-6 with TRBJ1-3; D gene ambiguous. Trimming stripped 0 bases from V and 0 bases from J, with 10 bases between. From germline, CDR1 is SGHDT and CDR2 YYEEEE. The CDR3 runs 16 residues. The CDR3: CASSLGQPDSGNTIYF. CDR3 sequence (DNA): TGTGCCAGCAGCTTGGGGCAGCCGGACTCTGGAAACACCATATATTTT.

This clonotype was seen more than once but under ten times. This chain uses TRBV9 with TRBJ2-7; 11 bases are shared with TRBD1. With 4 bases clipped from V and 2 bases from J, the junction kept 5 bases outside the gene matches. Germline assignment: CDR1 SGDLS and CDR2 YYNGEE. This CDR3 spans 15 amino acids. For the CDR3, the DNA is TGTGCCAGCAGCACGGGACAGGGGGGCACCTACGAGCAGTACTTC. This sequence encodes CASSTGQGGTYEQYF.

The chain has TRBV20-1 and TRBJ2-7; D call uncertain. V dropped 6 bases and J dropped 0 bases, with 9 bases sitting between them. CDR3 length: 12 amino acids. Germline CDR1 and CDR2: DFQATT and SNEGSKA (reference sequence). The CDR3 bases are TGCAGTGCGAGACACACCTCCTACGAGCAGTACTTC. It translates to CSARHTSYEQYF.

This clonotype has more than one count but fewer than ten. The rearrangement uses TRBV27 and TRBJ2-7; D may be TRBD1 (6 bases). This CDR3 has 14 amino acids. V lost 2 bases, J lost 6 bases, and 14 bases lay in between. CDR1 and CDR2 from the germline V gene are MNHEY and SMNVEV (reference sequence). CDR3 amino acids: CASSLGGAIGEQYF. Here the CDR3 DNA reads TGTGCCAGCAGTTTAGGGGGCGCGATTGGCGAGCAGTACTTC.

This clonotype has ten or more counts. In nucleotides, the CDR3 is TGTGCCAGCAGCCTGGGACTAGCCAATGAGCAGTTCTTC. Amino acids: CASSLGLANEQFF. The J gene is TRBJ2-1, the V gene TRBV13, with 9 bases identical to TRBD2. There are 13 residues in the CDR3. V lost 5 bases to trimming and J lost 6 bases; unmatched junction nucleotides: 2. Germline V gives CDR1 PRHDT, CDR2 FYEKMQ (reference sequence).

This clonotype was found many times. V and J are TRBV5-1 and TRBJ2-7; a weak D match, TRBD2 (5 bases). Germline-derived CDR1 and CDR2 are SGHRS and YFSETQ. V lost 0 bases, J lost 6 bases, and 10 bases lay in between. The CDR3 sequence is 13 residues long. The CDR3 reads CASSLDGGFEQYF. For the CDR3, the DNA is TGCGCCAGCAGCTTGGACGGCGGGTTCGAGCAGTACTTC.

The chain carries TRBV6-1 and TRBJ2-3, with TRBD1 matching 7 bases. With V trimmed by 3 bases and J by 1 base, 1 base remained unmatched. The CDR3 is 14 amino acids. Germline V gene data show CDR1 as MNHNS and CDR2 as SASEGT. In nucleotides, the CDR3 is TGTGCCAGCAGTGACCAGGGGGGCACAGATACGCAGTATTTT. Translating it yields CASSDQGGTDTQYF.

This clonotype was counted many times. This chain uses TRBV27 with TRBJ2-3; D uncertain. CDR1 and CDR2 from the germline V gene are MNHEY and SMNVEV (reference sequence). Trimming took 0 bases from V and 5 from J, leaving 9 bases between them. There are 14 residues in the CDR3. This chain's CDR3 is CASSLSGREDTQYF. The CDR3 DNA is TGTGCCAGCAGTTTATCTGGCCGAGAAGATACGCAGTATTTT.

This clonotype was recorded at least ten times. The chain carries TRBV20-1 and TRBJ2-3; D ambiguous. V was trimmed by 0 bases and J by 15 bases, leaving 16 bases between them. CDR3 size: 12 residues. Germline loops: CDR1 DFQATT, CDR2 SNEGSKA (reference sequence). CDR3 in amino acids: CSARDQNLNRYF. Written as DNA, the CDR3 is TGCAGTGCTAGAGATCAGAACCTAAATAGATATTTT.

Notes on this clonotype: A much larger clone is a single base away; this may be a read error. The chain combines TRBV7-9 with TRBJ2-3; 12 positions agree with TRBD2. V gave up 2 bases and J gave up 4 bases; unmatched junction bases: 4. In germline, CDR1 is SEHNR, CDR2 FQNEAQ (reference sequence). The CDR3 length is 16 residues. The CDR3 DNA follows: TGTGCCAGCAGCTTACCGACTAGCGGGAGAGCAGATACGCAGTATTTT. Protein product: CASSLPTSGRADTQYF.

The sample holds many counts of this clonotype. The chain has TRBV5-1 and TRBJ1-4; unclear D gene. V lost 0 bases and J 4 bases, leaving 10 bases between the germline ends. Germline V CDR1 and CDR2: SGHRS, YFSETQ. The CDR3 spans 15 residues. The CDR3 protein is CASSLENRVNEKLFF. CDR3 DNA: TGCGCCAGCAGCTTGGAGAACAGAGTTAATGAAAAACTGTTTTTT. The whole variable domain, filled in from reference TRBV5-1 and TRBJ1-4, reads KAGVTQTPRYLIKTRGQQVTLSCSPISGHRSVSWYQQTPGQGLQFLFEYFSETQRNKGNFPGRFSGRQFSNSRSEMNVSTLELGDSALYLCASSLENRVNEKLFFGSGTQLSVL.

On this clonotype: With a much larger clone just one base away, this may be a read error. The CDR3 does not end in the conserved phenylalanine or tryptophan, so this is likely a read error. The DNA is left out, because the CDR3 cannot be placed on it with certainty; the CDR3 is given as TCRdb lists it. V and J are TRBV5-1 and TRBJ2-7; the listed D gene, TRBD2, was not tested against the DNA. The germline CDR1 and CDR2 sequences are SGHRS and YFSETQ. From its first to its last residue, the CDR3 has 14 amino acids. The CDR3 loop reads CASSFGAGPREQYY.

This clonotype was observed at least ten times. The V call is TRBV7-9, the J call TRBJ2-3; 7 bases align to TRBD1. J gave up 3 bases and V 7 bases, and 10 bases lay outside the gene matches. The CDR3 contains 15 residues. CDR1 and CDR2 (germline): SEHNR, FQNEAQ (reference sequence). CDR3 sequence: CASNSGTDKTDTQYF. DNA of the CDR3: TGTGCCAGCAACTCCGGGACAGACAAAACAGATACGCAGTATTTT.

This clonotype appeared a few times. This chain joins TRBV6-5 and TRBJ2-5; perhaps TRBD1 as D (5 bases). Trimming stripped 0 bases from V and 5 bases from J, with 16 bases between. Germline V lookup: CDR1 MNHEY, CDR2 SVGAGI. The CDR3 consists of 16 residues. The chain's CDR3 is CASSYSLRQGRETQYF. CDR3 DNA: TGTGCCAGCAGTTACTCCCTACGCCAGGGTAGGGAGACCCAGTACTTC.

This clonotype was picked up many times. V gene TRBV9 combines with J gene TRBJ2-2; D is undetermined. V was shortened by 0 bases and J by 6 bases, with 3 bases between the two germline ends. Germline V gene sequence: CDR1 SGDLS, CDR2 YYNGEE. The CDR3 sequence is 12 residues long. The CDR3 sequence: CASSVVPGELFF. DNA of the CDR3: TGTGCCAGCAGCGTAGTTCCCGGGGAGCTGTTTTTT.

This clonotype was picked up many times. This chain uses TRBV6-2 or TRBV6-3 with TRBJ2-2; no firm D call. The CDR3 contains 12 residues. Trimming cost V 8 bases and J 8 bases, with 12 bases left between them. Germline-derived CDR1 and CDR2 are MNHEY and SVGEGT. The CDR3 reads CASHWVRGELFF. The DNA of the CDR3 is TGTGCCAGCCACTGGGTGAGGGGGGAGCTGTTTTTT.

This clonotype was counted at least ten times. The chain joins TRBV5-1 to TRBJ1-1; 10 bases match TRBD1. Germline V gene sequence: CDR1 SGHRS, CDR2 YFSETQ. The CDR3 is 14 residues long. The junction had 2 bases not matched to a gene; V was cut back by 3 bases and J by 3 bases. The CDR3 nucleotides are TGCGCCAGCAGCTCGACAGGGGGCCACACTGAAGCTTTCTTT. Translating gives CASSSTGGHTEAFF.

The V and J genes are TRBV6-2 or TRBV6-3 and TRBJ1-5; 8 bases match TRBD1. With V trimmed by 4 bases and J by 5 bases, 13 bases remained unmatched. There are 17 residues in the CDR3. Germline V gene data show CDR1 as MNHEY and CDR2 as SVGEGT. The CDR3 sequence is CASSSMPRTGLHQPQHF. CDR3 coding DNA: TGTGCCAGCAGTTCCATGCCCAGGACAGGGTTGCATCAGCCCCAGCATTTT.

This clonotype was seen more than once but under ten times. The gene calls are TRBV6-5 and TRBJ2-5, with TRBD1 identical over 10 bases. This CDR3 spans 18 amino acids. The germline V gene encodes CDR1 MNHEY and CDR2 SVGAGI. The V and J ends lost 4 bases and 2 bases, in that order; junction bases with no gene match: 13. This CDR3 reads CASSSLTGGASVQETQYF. Written as DNA, the CDR3 is TGTGCCAGCAGTTCATTGACAGGGGGCGCATCTGTACAAGAGACCCAGTACTTC.

The chain combines TRBV27 with TRBJ2-3; 8 bases are shared with TRBD2. CDR3 length: 17 residues. Looked up from germline, CDR1 is MNHEY and CDR2 is SMNVEV (reference sequence). J lost 2 bases, V lost 2 bases, and 9 bases had no gene match. The CDR3 coding sequence is TGTGCCAGCAGTTTACTCGGGCTAGCGGGTGTCACAGATACGCAGTATTTT. Translation: CASSLLGLAGVTDTQYF.

A note on this clonotype: Since a much larger clone is just one base distant, this may be a read error. The CDR3 loop is CASSPGQISGEQYF. CDR3 bases: TGTGCCAGCAGCCCGGGACAGATCTCCGGCGAGCAGTACTTC. The rearrangement links TRBV7-9 to TRBJ2-7, with 7 nucleotides matching TRBD1. CDR1 and CDR2 (germline): SEHNR, FQNEAQ (reference sequence). J lost 6 bases, V lost 5 bases, and 10 bases had no gene match. The CDR3 consists of 14 residues.

This clonotype was seen repeatedly, ten times or more. The chain recombines TRBV7-9 with TRBJ2-7, with TRBD2 identical over 8 bases. The V gene end was trimmed by 5 bases and the J gene end by 3 bases; junction bases not matched to a gene: 3. There are 13 residues in the CDR3. Germline CDR1 reads SEHNR; CDR2 reads FQNEAQ (reference sequence). As DNA, the CDR3 is TGTGCCAGCAGCCGAGGGACTAGCTACGAGCAGTACTTC. As protein: CASSRGTSYEQYF.

This clonotype occurred many times. The rearrangement links TRBV7-6 to TRBJ2-3; D is perhaps TRBD1 or TRBD2 (5 bases each). V lost 5 bases to trimming and J lost 3 bases, with 24 bases between them. Germline CDR1 reads SGHVS; CDR2 reads FNYEAQ. The CDR3 runs to 18 residues. This CDR3 is CASSTSVRDPRRTDTQYF. CDR3 coding DNA: TGTGCCAGCAGCACCTCGGTCCGGGACCCCCGGAGGACAGATACGCAGTATTTT.

This clonotype was seen many times. This sequence joins TRBV20-1 and TRBJ2-7; TRBD2 agrees at 8 bases. The CDR3 is made up of 15 amino acids. CDR1 and CDR2 (germline): DFQATT, SNEGSKA (reference sequence). The trim removed 0 bases at V and 2 bases at J, leaving 6 bases unmatched. CDR3 sequence: CSARDPGTSTYEQYF. The CDR3 nucleotides are TGCAGTGCTAGAGATCCGGGGACTAGTACCTACGAGCAGTACTTC.

This clonotype was observed at least ten times. The chain joins TRBV5-5 to TRBJ2-3, with 7 positions matching TRBD2. Germline V gene lookup returns CDR1 SGHKS and CDR2 YYEKEE (reference sequence). The CDR3 sequence is 16 residues long. The junction had 8 bases not matched to a gene; V was cut back by 2 bases and J by 2 bases. The DNA of the CDR3 is TGTGCCAGCAGCTTAGTTGGCGGGGGAACCACAGATACGCAGTATTTT. It encodes CASSLVGGGTTDTQYF.

This clonotype was observed a handful of times. The rearrangement joins TRBV6-2 or TRBV6-3 to TRBJ1-1, with a weak D call TRBD1 (5 bases). Trimming pared 6 bases from V and 6 bases from J, leaving 17 bases between. Germline assignment: CDR1 MNHEY and CDR2 SVGEGT. This CDR3 region has 14 residues. The CDR3 bases are TGTGCCAGCAGCTACGGGGGGGTATCGGCTGAAGCTTTCTTT. Translation: CASSYGGVSAEAFF.

Note on this clonotype: With a much larger clone just one base away, this may be a read error. The chain has TRBV11-2 and TRBJ1-1; perhaps TRBD1 as D (5 bases). V was shortened by 0 bases and J by 3 bases, with 14 bases between the two germline ends. The germline V gene has CDR1 SGHAT and CDR2 FQNNGV. The CDR3 sequence is 16 residues long. The DNA for the CDR3 is TGTGCCAGCAGCTTAGATTACGGGGGAAGCGACACTGAAGCTTTCTTT. This encodes CASSLDYGGSDTEAFF.

A few counts support this clonotype. The V gene is TRBV2, the J gene TRBJ2-1; D unclear. CDR3 size: 11 residues. V lost 0 bases, J lost 10 bases, and 4 bases lay in between. Germline CDR1 is SNHLY and CDR2 is FYNNEI. As DNA, the CDR3 is TGTGCCAGCAGTGAAGCGAGCGAGCAGTTCTTC. The encoded protein is CASSEASEQFF.

At least ten counts were recorded for this clonotype. The V gene is TRBV7-9, the J gene TRBJ2-2; no clear D. Germline V gives CDR1 SEHNR, CDR2 FQNEAQ (reference sequence). This CDR3 has 11 residues. V was shortened by 3 bases and J by 6 bases, with 2 bases between the two germline ends. The CDR3 sequence is CASSFPGELFF. CDR3 DNA sequence: TGTGCCAGCAGCTTCCCCGGGGAGCTGTTTTTT.